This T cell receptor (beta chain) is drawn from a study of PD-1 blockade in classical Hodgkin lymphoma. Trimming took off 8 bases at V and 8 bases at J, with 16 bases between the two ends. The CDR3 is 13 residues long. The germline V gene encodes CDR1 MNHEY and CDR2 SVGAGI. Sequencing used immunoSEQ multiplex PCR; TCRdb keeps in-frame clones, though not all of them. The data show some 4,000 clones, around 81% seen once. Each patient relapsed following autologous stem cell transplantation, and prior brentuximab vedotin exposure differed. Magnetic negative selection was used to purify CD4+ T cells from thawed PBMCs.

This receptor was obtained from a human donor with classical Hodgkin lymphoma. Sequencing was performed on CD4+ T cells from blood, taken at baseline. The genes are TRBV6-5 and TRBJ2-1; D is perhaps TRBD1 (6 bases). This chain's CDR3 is CASALRGYDEQFF. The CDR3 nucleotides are TGTGCCAGCGCCCTGAGGGGGTACGATGAGCAGTTCTTC.